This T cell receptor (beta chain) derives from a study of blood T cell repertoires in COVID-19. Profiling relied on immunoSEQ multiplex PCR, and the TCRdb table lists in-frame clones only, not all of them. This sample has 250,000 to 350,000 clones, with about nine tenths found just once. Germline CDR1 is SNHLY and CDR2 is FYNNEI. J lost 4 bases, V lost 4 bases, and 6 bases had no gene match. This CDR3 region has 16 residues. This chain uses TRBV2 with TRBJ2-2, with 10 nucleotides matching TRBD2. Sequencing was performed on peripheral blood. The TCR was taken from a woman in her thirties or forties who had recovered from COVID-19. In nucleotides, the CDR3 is TGTGCCAGCAGTGGCCGGACTAGCGGCCGCACCGGGGAGCTGTTTTTT. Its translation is CASSGRTSGRTGELFF.